What follows are 9 T cell receptor beta chains derived from one specimen sequenced in a study of shared clonotypes between healthy human individuals. TCRdb's copy holds only in-frame clones and misses some; the assay was immunoSEQ multiplex PCR. This table has 2,500,000 or so clones, 90% to 95% appearing once. The sequencing sample was made of naive CD4+ T cells from PBMCs. Stated subset: CD45RA+ positively selected. These receptors all come from a man aged 18 to 29 in good health. Some clones in this sample may be carry-over from other donors' samples.

This clone appeared once. This sequence joins TRBV6-5 and TRBJ2-7; 9 bases map to TRBD1. This CDR3 has 14 residues. The germline gives CDR1 MNHEY, CDR2 SVGAGI. V was pared by 6 bases and J by 5 bases, with 8 bases of the junction left unmatched. CDR3 region: CASSRDRDDHEQYF. Here the CDR3 DNA reads TGTGCCAGCAGCCGGGACAGGGACGACCACGAGCAGTACTTC.

This rearrangement joins TRBV9 to TRBJ2-7; weak D call: TRBD1 (6 bases). V was trimmed by 0 bases and J by 1 base, leaving 14 bases between them. The CDR3 has 16 residues. In germline, CDR1 is SGDLS, CDR2 YYNGEE. The CDR3 sequence is CASSVGRKGGSYEQYF. The CDR3 nucleotides are TGTGCCAGCAGCGTAGGTAGGAAAGGGGGTTCCTACGAGCAGTACTTC.

The chain uses TRBV5-1 and TRBJ2-5; 9 nucleotides line up with TRBD1. J was trimmed by 3 bases and V by 6 bases; bases with no gene match: 9. Germline CDR1 reads SGHRS; CDR2 reads YFSETQ. There are 15 residues in the CDR3. The CDR3 reads CASTIRTGEKETQYF. The CDR3 DNA follows: TGCGCCAGCACCATTCGGACAGGGGAAAAAGAGACCCAGTACTTC.

The CDR3 reads CASSLASGRASEQYF. CDR3 DNA: TGTGCCAGCAGCTTAGCTAGCGGGAGGGCCTCCGAGCAGTACTTC. This chain links TRBV7-2 with TRBJ2-7, with 11 bases matching TRBD2. This CDR3 spans 15 amino acids. Germline V gene lookup returns CDR1 SGHTA and CDR2 FQGNSA. V lost 0 bases to trimming and J lost 6 bases; unmatched junction nucleotides: 4.

This chain joins TRBV5-6 and TRBJ1-5, with 9 bases fitting TRBD1. The CDR3 spans 15 residues. Germline values: CDR1 SGHDT, CDR2 YYEEEE. Trimming removed 3 bases from V and 1 base from J; junction bases left unmatched: 2. The CDR3 protein is CASSSGTGSNQPQHF. In DNA form, the CDR3 reads TGTGCCAGCAGCTCCGGGACAGGGAGCAATCAGCCCCAGCATTTT.

The chain carries TRBV5-1 and TRBJ1-2; D is uncertain. Germline CDR1 is SGHRS and CDR2 is YFSETQ. V was shortened by 0 bases and J by 8 bases, with 14 bases between the two germline ends. This CDR3 has 14 amino acids. CDR3 nucleotides: TGCGCCAGCAGCTTGGGGCCGCCGCGGGGAGGCTACACCTTC. Its protein is CASSLGPPRGGYTF.

With regard to this clone: This likely comes from a read error, as the CDR3 has no conserved phenylalanine or tryptophan at its end. V gene TRBV18 combines with J gene TRBJ2-7; D is possibly TRBD1 (6 bases). The CDR3 has 13 residues. Germline V CDR1 and CDR2: KGHSH, LQKENI. The germline V and J ends were trimmed by 2 bases and 3 bases, with 8 bases remaining between them. As DNA, the CDR3 is TGTGCCAGCTCACCAGGGACATTCTACGAGCAGTACCTC. It specifies CASSPGTFYEQYL.

The V and J genes are TRBV6-4 and TRBJ2-3; D perhaps matches TRBD2 (6 bases). V was pared by 3 bases and J by 1 base, with 14 bases between. CDR1 MRHNA and CDR2 SNTAGT come from the germline V gene. The CDR3 runs 16 residues. The CDR3 nucleotides are TGTGCCAGCAGTGAAGAGGGGAGGTTGGGCACAGATACGCAGTATTTT. It specifies CASSEEGRLGTDTQYF.

The chain combines TRBV7-8 with TRBJ2-3; no clear D gene. The length of the CDR3 is 15 residues. The germline gives CDR1 SGHVS, CDR2 FQNEAQ. V was shortened by 1 base and J by 0 bases, with 8 bases between the two germline ends. The CDR3 coding sequence is TGTGCCAGCAGCTTAGTGCAGTACAGCACAGATACGCAGTATTTT. Its translation is CASSLVQYSTDTQYF.